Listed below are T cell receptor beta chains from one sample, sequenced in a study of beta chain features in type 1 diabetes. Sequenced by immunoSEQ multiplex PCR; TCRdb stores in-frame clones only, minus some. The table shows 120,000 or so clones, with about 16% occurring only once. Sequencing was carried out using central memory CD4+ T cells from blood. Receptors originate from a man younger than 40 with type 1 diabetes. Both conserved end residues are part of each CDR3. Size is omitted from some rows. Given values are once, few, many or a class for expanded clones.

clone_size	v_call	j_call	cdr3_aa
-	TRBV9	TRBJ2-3	CASSAAGGSFADTQYF
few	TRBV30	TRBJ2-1	CAWRPPPSSSSYNEQFF
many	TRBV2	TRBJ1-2	CASSSQGTYAGYTF
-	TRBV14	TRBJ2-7	CASSQEGQFYEQYF
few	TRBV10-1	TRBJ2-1	CATSTGIGNEQFF
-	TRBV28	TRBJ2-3	CASRLRGTDTQYF
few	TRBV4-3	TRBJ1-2	CASSQDTQGSGGYTF
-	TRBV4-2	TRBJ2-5	CASSQGLGGGQGETQYF
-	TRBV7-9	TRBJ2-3	CASRIAAQDTQYF
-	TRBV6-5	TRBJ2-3	CASRDTDTQYF
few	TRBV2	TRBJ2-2	CASRETGELFF
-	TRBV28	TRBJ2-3	CASSLAAGGPDTQYF
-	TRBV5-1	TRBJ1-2	CASSLTDYGYTF
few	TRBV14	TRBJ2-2	CASSRSGLATGELFF
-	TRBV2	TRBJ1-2	CASSGAGRYGYTF
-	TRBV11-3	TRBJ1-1	CASSLVFWGQNTEAFF
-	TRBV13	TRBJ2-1	CASSLDRDRGDKFF